This TCR beta chain was identified in a study of glioma-infiltrating T cells. Study-wide results and limits: Tissue-blood divergence was below expectation in non-neoplastic patients, above in gliomas. Very few CDR3 sequences were shared between tissue and blood.

TCR alpha and beta CDR3 regions were amplified from RNA using iRepertoire nested multiplex PCR. Tissue mRNA or PBMC total RNA, about 90-400 ng, went into one-step reverse transcription and amplification. TCRdb fed the multiplex PCR reads into MiXCR, producing one record per CDR3 protein. The sample holds under 200,000 distinct CDR3 sequences; about 31% are singletons and the top ten take 20% to 25%. Per the germline V gene, CDR1 is MGHRA and CDR2 is YSYEKL. The CDR3 is 16 residues long. To note about this clonotype: Its specificity is not known. The junction shows a germline mismatch at one end, possibly a read error.

The sample taken for sequencing was glioma tissue, nonneoplastic brain tissue, or PBMCs (not recorded which). The sequence derives from a human donor with low-grade glioma or glioblastoma, undergoing nonglioma brain surgery, or in good health (not recorded which). This chain uses TRBV4-1 with TRBJ2-7; maybe TRBD2 (6 bases). CDR3 coding DNA: TGCGGCAGCAGCCAAGATCGCGTCAGCGGGCCCTACGAGCAGTACTTC. Amino acids: CGSSQDRVSGPYEQYF.